The 9 T cell receptor beta chains below come from one sample, sequenced in a study of blood T cells in healthy people across ages. A second about 7 to 11 cycle PCR used barcoded and J-beta primers. MiXCR, run by TCRdb on the 5' RACE reads, gives a single entry per CDR3 protein. The profile shows under 850,000 distinct CDR3 sequences, 30% to 45% of them singletons. Sequences were obtained from blood. The receptors here all came from a young man in good health.

The gene calls are TRBV10-3 and TRBJ2-2; D possibly matches TRBD1 or TRBD2 (6 bases each). CDR1 is ENHRY, CDR2 SYGVKD, per germline. This CDR3 spans 15 amino acids. V lost 7 bases and J 4 bases, leaving 16 bases between the germline ends. CDR3 protein: CAINFRQEGTGELFF. CDR3 DNA sequence: TGTGCCATCAATTTTAGACAGGAGGGCACCGGGGAGCTGTTTTTT.

This clonotype came up many times. The V call is TRBV2, the J call TRBJ2-1; perhaps TRBD2 as D (6 bases). The V and J ends lost 7 bases and 8 bases respectively, with 18 bases between them. This CDR3 contains 14 residues. CDR1 is SNHLY, CDR2 FYNNEI, per germline. Written as DNA, the CDR3 is TGTGCCAGCATTCCCGCCGGGTGGAGGGATGAGCAGTTCTTC. The encoded protein is CASIPAGWRDEQFF.

This clonotype was found many times. V usage is TRBV21-1 and J usage is TRBJ1-2; TRBD1 is the table's D call and was not checked against the DNA. TRBV21-1 is recorded as a pseudogene. The CDR3 spans 15 residues. CDR3 DNA sequence: TGTGCCAGCAGTCTTACGACAGCTTCTAACTATGGCTACACCTTC. Translation: CASSLTTASNYGYTF.

This clonotype was observed many times. The chain carries TRBV7-8 and TRBJ1-2, with D tentatively TRBD1 (5 bases). This CDR3 has 14 amino acids. V was trimmed by 4 bases and J by 3 bases, leaving 12 bases between them. Germline values: CDR1 SGHVS, CDR2 FQNEAQ. The CDR3 here is CASSSGTGYYGYTF. The CDR3 DNA reads as TGTGCCAGCAGCTCAGGGACGGGGTACTATGGCTACACCTTC.

The chain couples TRBV3-1 to TRBJ1-1, with D hard to call. This CDR3 has 13 amino acids. Trimming took off 0 bases at V and 6 bases at J, with 8 bases between the two ends. CDR1 and CDR2 (germline): LGHDT, YNNKEL (reference sequence). This CDR3 is CASSQDVGSEAFF. The DNA for the CDR3 is TGTGCCAGCAGCCAAGATGTTGGTTCTGAAGCTTTCTTT.

The chain joins TRBV12-3 or TRBV12-4 to TRBJ2-2, with 9 bases that match TRBD1. The CDR3 has 18 amino acids. The ends lost 5 bases at V and 1 base at J; junction bases unmatched: 11. Written as DNA, the CDR3 is TGTGCCAGCAGTGGACAGGGGCGACGTAACTTGAACACCGGGGAGCTGTTTTTT. Its translation is CASSGQGRRNLNTGELFF.

This sequence joins TRBV7-2 and TRBJ2-7; D remains unclear. The CDR3 has 12 residues. Germline assignment: CDR1 SGHTA and CDR2 FQGNSA. Trimming removed 5 bases at V and 3 bases at J, with 8 bases between. CDR3: CASSPHHYEQYF. CDR3 nucleotides: TGTGCCAGCAGCCCGCACCACTACGAGCAGTACTTC. Drawing the rest from reference TRBV7-2 and TRBJ2-7, the complete variable domain is GAGVSQSPSNKVTEKGKDVELRCDPISGHTALYWYRQSLGQGLEFLIYFQGNSAPDKSGLPSDRFSAERTGGSVSTLTIQRTQQEDSAVYLCASSPHHYEQYFGPGTRLTVT.

The V gene is TRBV12-3 or TRBV12-4, the J gene TRBJ2-2; either TRBD1 or TRBD2 may fit D (6 bases each). CDR3 length: 14 amino acids. Deletions cut 6 bases from V and 5 bases from J, with 13 bases between. The CDR3 spells CASRWGAETGELFF. The CDR3 nucleotides are TGTGCCAGCAGGTGGGGGGCCGAGACCGGGGAGCTGTTTTTT.

This clonotype was seen once. V usage is TRBV20-1 and J usage is TRBJ1-5, with D possibly matching TRBD1 (5 bases). The CDR3 sequence is 16 residues long. V lost 2 bases and J 0 bases, leaving 14 bases between the germline ends. CDR1 DFQATT and CDR2 SNEGSKA come from the germline V gene (reference sequence). For the CDR3, the DNA is TGCAGTGCTAGACTGGGACCGACGGATAGCAATCAGCCCCAGCATTTT. As protein: CSARLGPTDSNQPQHF.